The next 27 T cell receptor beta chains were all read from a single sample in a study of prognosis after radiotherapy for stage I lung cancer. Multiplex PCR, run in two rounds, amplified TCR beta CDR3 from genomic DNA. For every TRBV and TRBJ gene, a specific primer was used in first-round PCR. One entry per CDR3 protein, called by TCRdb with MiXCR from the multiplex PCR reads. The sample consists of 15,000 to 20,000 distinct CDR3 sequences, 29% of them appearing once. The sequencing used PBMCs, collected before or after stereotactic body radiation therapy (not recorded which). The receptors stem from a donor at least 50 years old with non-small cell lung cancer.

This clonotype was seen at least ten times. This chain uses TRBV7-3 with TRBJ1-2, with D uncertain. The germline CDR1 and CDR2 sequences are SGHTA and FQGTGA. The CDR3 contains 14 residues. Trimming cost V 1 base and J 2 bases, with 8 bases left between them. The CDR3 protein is CASSLNQENYGYTF. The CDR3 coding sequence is TGTGCCAGCAGCTTAAACCAGGAAAACTATGGCTACACCTTC.

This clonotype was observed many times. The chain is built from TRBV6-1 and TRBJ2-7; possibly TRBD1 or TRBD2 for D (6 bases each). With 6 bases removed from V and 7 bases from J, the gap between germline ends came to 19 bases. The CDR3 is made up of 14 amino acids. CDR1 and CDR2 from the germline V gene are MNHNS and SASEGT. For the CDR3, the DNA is TGTGCCAGCAGCCTAGGGACATACCGGGAGGAGCAGTACTTC. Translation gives CASSLGTYREEQYF.

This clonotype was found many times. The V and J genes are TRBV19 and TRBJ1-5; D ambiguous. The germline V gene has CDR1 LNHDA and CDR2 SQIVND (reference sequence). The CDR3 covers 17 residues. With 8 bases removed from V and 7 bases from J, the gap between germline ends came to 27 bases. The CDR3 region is CASGNLGLRSGEQPQHF. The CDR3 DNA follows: TGTGCCAGTGGGAATCTAGGCCTTCGATCCGGGGAACAGCCCCAGCATTTT.

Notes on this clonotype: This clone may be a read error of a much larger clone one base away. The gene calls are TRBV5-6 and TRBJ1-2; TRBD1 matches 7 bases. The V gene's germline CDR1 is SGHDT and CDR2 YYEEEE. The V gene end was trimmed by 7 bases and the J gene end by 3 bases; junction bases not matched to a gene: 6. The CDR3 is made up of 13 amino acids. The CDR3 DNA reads TGTGCCAGCGGCCCGGGGACAGACTATGGCTACACCTTC. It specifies CASGPGTDYGYTF.

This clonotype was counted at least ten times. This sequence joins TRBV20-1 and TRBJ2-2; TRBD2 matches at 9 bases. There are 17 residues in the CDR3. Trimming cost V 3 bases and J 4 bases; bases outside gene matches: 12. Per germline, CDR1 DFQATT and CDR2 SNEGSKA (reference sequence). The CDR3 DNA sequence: TGCAGTGCTAGTGAAGCCGGGACTAGCCGGGTCACCGGGGAGCTGTTTTTT. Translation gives CSASEAGTSRVTGELFF.

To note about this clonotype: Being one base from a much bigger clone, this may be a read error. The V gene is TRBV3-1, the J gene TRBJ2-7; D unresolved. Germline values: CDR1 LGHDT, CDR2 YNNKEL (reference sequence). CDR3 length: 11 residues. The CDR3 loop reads CASSQAYGQYF. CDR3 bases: TGTGCCAGCAGCCAAGCTTACGGGCAGTACTTC.

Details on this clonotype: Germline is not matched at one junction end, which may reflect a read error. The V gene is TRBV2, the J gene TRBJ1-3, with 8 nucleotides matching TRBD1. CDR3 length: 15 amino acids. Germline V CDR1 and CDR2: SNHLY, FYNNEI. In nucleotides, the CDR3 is TGTGCCAGCAGCCCCGGGACAGGATCTGGAAACAACATATATTTT. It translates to CASSPGTGSGNNIYF.

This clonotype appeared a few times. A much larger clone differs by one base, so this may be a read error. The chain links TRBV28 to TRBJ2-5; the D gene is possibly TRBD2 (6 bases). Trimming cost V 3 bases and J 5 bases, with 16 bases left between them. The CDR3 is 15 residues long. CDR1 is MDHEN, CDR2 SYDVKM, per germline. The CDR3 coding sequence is TGTGCCAGCAGTTTCGGGGTGAATGGGGGGGAGACCCAGTACTTC. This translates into CASSFGVNGGETQYF. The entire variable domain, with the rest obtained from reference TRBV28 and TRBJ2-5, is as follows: DVKVTQSSRYLVKRTGEKVFLECVQDMDHENMFWYRQDPGLGLRLIYFSYDVKMKEKGDIPEGYSVSREKKERFSLILESASTNQTSMYLCASSFGVNGGETQYFGPGTRLLVL.

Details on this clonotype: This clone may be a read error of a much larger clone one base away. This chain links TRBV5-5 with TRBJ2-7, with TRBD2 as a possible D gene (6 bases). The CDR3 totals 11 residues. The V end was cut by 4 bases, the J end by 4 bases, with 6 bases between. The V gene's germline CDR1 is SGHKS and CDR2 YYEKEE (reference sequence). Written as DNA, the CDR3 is TGTGCCAGCAGCCGGGGGTACGAGCAGTACTTC. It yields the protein CASSRGYEQYF.

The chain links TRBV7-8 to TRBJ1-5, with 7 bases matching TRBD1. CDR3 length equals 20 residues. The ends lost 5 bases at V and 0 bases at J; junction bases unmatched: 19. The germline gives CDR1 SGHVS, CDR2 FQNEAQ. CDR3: CASSRGGLTGTKYSNQPQHF. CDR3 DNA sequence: TGTGCCAGCAGCCGGGGGGGTTTGACAGGGACAAAATATAGCAATCAGCCCCAGCATTTT.

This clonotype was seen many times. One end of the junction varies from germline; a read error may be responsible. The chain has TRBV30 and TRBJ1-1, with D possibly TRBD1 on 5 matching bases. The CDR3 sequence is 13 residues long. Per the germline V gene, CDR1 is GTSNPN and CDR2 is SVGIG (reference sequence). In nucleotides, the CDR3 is TGTGCCCGGAGTGTAGGGGAATTCACTGAAGCTTTCTTT. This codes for CARSVGEFTEAFF.

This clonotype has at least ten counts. The CDR3 is CAWEGAQWTEAFF. The CDR3 nucleotides read TGTGCCTGGGAGGGGGCACAATGGACTGAAGCTTTCTTT. The V call is TRBV30, the J call TRBJ1-1; 7 nucleotides agree with TRBD1. CDR3 size: 13 residues. V dropped 5 bases and J dropped 5; count of bases not matched to a gene: 8. Germline CDR1 GTSNPN, CDR2 SVGIG (reference sequence). The whole variable domain, filled in from reference TRBV30 and TRBJ1-1, reads SQTIHQWPATLVQPVGSPLSLECTVEGTSNPNLYWYRQAAGRGLQLLFYSVGIGQISSEVPQNLSASRPQDRQFILSSKKLLLSDSGFYLCAWEGAQWTEAFFGQGTRLTVV.

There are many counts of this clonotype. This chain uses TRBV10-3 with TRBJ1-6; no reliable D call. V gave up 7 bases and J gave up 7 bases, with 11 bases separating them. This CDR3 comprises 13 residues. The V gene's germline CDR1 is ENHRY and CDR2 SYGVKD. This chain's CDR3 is CAINDLKNSPLHF. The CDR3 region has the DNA TGTGCCATCAACGACCTAAAGAATTCACCCCTCCACTTT.

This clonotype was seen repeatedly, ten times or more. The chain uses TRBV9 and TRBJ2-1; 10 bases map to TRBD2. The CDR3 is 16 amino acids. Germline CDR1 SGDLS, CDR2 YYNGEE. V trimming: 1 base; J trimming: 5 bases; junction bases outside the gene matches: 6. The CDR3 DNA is TGTGCCAGCAGCGTAAAGACTAGCGGGTTCAACAATGAGCAGTTCTTC. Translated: CASSVKTSGFNNEQFF. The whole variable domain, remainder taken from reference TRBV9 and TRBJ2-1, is DSGVTQTPKHLITATGQRVTLRCSPRSGDLSVYWYQQSLDQGLQFLIQYYNGEERAKGNILERFSAQQFPDLHSELNLSSLELGDSALYFCASSVKTSGFNNEQFFGPGTRLTVL.

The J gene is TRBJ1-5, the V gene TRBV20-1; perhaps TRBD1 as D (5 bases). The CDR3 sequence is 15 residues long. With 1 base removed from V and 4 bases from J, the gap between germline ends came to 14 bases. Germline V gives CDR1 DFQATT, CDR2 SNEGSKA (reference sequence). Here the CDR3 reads CSARGGTSKNQPQHF. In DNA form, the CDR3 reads TGCAGTGCTAGAGGCGGGACTTCCAAAAATCAGCCCCAGCATTTT.

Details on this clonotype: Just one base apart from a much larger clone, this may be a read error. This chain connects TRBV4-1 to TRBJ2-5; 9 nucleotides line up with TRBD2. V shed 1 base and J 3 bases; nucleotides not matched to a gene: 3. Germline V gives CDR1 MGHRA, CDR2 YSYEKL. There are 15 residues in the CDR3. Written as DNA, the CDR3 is TGCGCCAGCAGCCAAGGGCTAGCGGGGAAAGAGACCCAGTACTTC. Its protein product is CASSQGLAGKETQYF.

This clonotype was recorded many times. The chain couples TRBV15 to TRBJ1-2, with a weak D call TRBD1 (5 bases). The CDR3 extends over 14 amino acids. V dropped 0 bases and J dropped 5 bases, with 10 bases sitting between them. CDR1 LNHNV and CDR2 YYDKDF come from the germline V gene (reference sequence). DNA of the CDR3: TGTGCCACCAGCAGAGATTTTGGGGGATATGGCTACACCTTC. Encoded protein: CATSRDFGGYGYTF. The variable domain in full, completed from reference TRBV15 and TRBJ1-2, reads DAMVIQNPRYQVTQFGKPVTLSCSQTLNHNVMYWYQQKSSQAPKLLFHYYDKDFNNEADTPDNFQSRRPNTSFCFLDIRSPGLGDTAMYLCATSRDFGGYGYTFGSGTRLTVV.

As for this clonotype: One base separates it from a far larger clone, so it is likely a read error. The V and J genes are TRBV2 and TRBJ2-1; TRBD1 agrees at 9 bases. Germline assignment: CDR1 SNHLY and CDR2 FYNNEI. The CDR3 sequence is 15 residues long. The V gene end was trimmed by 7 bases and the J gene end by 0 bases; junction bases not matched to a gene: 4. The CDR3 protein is CASIPTGGSYNEQFF. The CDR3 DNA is TGTGCCAGCATCCCGACAGGGGGCTCCTACAATGAGCAGTTCTTC.

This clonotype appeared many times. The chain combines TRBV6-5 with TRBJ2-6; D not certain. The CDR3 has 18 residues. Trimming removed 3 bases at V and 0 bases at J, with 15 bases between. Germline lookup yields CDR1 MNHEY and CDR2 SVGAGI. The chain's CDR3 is CASSYQLSRGSGANVLTF. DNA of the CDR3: TGTGCCAGCAGTTATCAACTCTCTCGTGGCTCTGGGGCCAACGTCCTGACTTTC.

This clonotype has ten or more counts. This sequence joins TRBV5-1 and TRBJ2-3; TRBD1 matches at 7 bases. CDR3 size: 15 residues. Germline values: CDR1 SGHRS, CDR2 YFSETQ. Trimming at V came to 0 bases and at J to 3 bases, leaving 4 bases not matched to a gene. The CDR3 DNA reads TGCGCCAGCAGCTTGGGACAGGGCTTAACAGATACGCAGTATTTT. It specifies CASSLGQGLTDTQYF.

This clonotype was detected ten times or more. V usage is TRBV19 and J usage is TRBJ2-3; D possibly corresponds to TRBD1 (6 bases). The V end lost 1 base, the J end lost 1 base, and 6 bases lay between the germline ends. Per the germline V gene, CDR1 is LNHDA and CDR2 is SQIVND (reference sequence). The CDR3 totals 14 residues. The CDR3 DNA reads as TGTGCCAGTAGTATAGGACAGGGCACAGATACGCAGTATTTT. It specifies CASSIGQGTDTQYF.

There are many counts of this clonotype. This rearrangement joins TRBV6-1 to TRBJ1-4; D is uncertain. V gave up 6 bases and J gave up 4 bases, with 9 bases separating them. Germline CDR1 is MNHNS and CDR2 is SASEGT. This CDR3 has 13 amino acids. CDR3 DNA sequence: TGTGCCAGCAGGACCAGTTTTAATGAAAAACTGTTTTTT. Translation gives CASRTSFNEKLFF.

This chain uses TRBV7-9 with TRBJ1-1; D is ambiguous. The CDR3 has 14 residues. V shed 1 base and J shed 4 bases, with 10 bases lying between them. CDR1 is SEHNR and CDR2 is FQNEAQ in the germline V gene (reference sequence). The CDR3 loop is CASSLDKGSTEAFF. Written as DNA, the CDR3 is TGTGCCAGCAGCTTAGATAAGGGTAGCACTGAAGCTTTCTTT.

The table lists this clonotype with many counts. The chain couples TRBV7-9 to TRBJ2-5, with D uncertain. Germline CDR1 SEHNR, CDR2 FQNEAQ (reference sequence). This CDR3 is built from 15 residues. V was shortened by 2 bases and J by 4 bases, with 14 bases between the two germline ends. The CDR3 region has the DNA TGTGCCAGCAGCTTACCTCTGACGAGAACAGAGACCCAGTACTTC. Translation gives CASSLPLTRTETQYF.

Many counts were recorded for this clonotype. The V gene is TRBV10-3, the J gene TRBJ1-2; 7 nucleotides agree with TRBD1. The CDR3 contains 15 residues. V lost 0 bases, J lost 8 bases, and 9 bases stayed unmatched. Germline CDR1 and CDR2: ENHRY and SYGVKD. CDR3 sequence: CAISESLDRDRGYTF. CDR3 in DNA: TGTGCCATCAGTGAGTCATTAGACAGGGATCGGGGCTACACCTTC.

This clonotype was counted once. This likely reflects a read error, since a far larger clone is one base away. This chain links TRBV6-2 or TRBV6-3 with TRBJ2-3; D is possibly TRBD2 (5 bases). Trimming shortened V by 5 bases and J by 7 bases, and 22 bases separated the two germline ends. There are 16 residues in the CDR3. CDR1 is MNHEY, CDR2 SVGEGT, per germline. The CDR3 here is CASSESSGWTDHTQYF. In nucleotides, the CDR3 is TGTGCCAGCAGTGAGTCGTCGGGATGGACCGACCATACGCAGTATTTT.

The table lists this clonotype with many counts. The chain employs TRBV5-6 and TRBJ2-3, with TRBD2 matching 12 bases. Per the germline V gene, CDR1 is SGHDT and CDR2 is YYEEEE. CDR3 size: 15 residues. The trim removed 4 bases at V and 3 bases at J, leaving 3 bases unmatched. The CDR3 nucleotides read TGTGCCAGCAGCCGACTAGCGGGGGCTACAGATACGCAGTATTTT. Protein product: CASSRLAGATDTQYF.